This T cell receptor (beta chain) was found in a study of cytomegalovirus exposure and HLA in healthy donors. Across the study: It was reported in a later analysis that the 90 to 150 validation repertoires used the same platform as the 550 to 800 first-cohort repertoires. Study-wide results and limits: Reportedly, diagnosis of cytomegalovirus status by the classifier showed high specificity and sensitivity. Researchers counted around 150 TCR beta chains as cytomegalovirus-associated. A few chains linked to CMV were shown in vitro to be specific for CMV antigens.

A word on this clone: What it binds is unknown.

TCRdb's copy holds only in-frame clones and misses some; the assay was immunoSEQ multiplex PCR. The sample contains 130,000 to 150,000 clones, around 90% of which appear only once. The CDR3 spans 13 residues. V was clipped by 6 bases and J by 5 bases, with 13 bases between them. CDR1 MDHEN and CDR2 SYDVKM come from the germline V gene. The sample was PBMCs. The genes are TRBV28 and TRBJ2-5; D perhaps matches TRBD1 (6 bases). The TCR sequence derives from a woman under 30 in good health and CMV-seropositive. The CDR3 is CASRAPGDETQYF. CDR3 nucleotides: TGTGCCAGCAGGGCCCCAGGGGACGAGACCCAGTACTTC.